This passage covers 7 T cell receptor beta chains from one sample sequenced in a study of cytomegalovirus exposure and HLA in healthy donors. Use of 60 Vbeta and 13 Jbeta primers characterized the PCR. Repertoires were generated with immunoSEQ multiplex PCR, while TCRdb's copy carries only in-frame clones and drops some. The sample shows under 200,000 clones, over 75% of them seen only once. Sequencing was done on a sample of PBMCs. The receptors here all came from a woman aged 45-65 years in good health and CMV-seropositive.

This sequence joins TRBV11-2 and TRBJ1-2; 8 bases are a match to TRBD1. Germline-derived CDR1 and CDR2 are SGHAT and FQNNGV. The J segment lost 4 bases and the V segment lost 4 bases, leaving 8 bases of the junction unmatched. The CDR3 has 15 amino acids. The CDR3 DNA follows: TGTGCCAGCAGCTGGAGCACGGGACAGGCCTATGGCTACACCTTC. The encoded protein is CASSWSTGQAYGYTF.

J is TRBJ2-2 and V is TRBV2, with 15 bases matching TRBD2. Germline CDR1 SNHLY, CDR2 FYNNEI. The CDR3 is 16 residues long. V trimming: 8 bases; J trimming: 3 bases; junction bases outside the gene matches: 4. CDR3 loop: CASGTSGGTYTGELFF. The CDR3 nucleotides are TGTGCCAGCGGGACTAGCGGGGGGACCTACACCGGGGAGCTGTTTTTT.

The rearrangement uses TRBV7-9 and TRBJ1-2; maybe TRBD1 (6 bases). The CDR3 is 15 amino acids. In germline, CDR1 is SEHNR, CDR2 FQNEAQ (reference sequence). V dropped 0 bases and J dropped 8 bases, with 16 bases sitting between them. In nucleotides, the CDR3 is TGTGCCAGCAGCTTAGCACTGGACAGCTCGGGAGGCTACACCTTC. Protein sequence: CASSLALDSSGGYTF.

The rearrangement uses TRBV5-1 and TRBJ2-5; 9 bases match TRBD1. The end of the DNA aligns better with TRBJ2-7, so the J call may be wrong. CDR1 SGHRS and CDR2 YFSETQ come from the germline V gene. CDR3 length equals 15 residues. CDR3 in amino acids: CASSQTGTGYYEQYF. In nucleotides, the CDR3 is TGCGCCAGCAGCCAGACCGGGACAGGGTACTACGAGCAGTACTTC.

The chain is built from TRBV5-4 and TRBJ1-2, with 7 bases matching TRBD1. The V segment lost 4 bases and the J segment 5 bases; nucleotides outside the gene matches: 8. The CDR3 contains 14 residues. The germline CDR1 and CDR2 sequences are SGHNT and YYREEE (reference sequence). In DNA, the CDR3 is TGTGCCAGCAGCCCGGGACAGAGGAATTATGGCTACACCTTC. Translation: CASSPGQRNYGYTF.

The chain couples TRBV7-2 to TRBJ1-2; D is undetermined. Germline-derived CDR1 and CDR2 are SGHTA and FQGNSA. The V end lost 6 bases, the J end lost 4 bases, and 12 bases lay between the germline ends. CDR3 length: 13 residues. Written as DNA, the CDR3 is TGTGCCAGCAGACCGGAGTTCATCTATGGCTACACCTTC. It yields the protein CASRPEFIYGYTF.

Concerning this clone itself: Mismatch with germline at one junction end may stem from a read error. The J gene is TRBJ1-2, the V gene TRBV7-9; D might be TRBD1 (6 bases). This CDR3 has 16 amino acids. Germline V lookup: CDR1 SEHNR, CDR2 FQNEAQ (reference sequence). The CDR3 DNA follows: TGTTCCAGCAGCTCGACCGACAGGTTACCCCTGGATGGCTACACCTTC. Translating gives CSSSSTDRLPLDGYTF.